A selection of T cell receptor beta chains follows, all from one sample in a study of response to subunit inactivated influenza vaccine. TCRdb re-analysed the RT-PCR reads in MiXCR, keeping a single row per CDR3 protein. The sample has roughly 650,000 distinct CDR3 sequences; more than 15% are singletons. The source was PBMCs from blood, collected 11 to 12 days after vaccination. Every receptor here comes from a man between 50 and 59 years old who received an inactivated influenza vaccine. The CDR3 runs from the conserved cysteine through the conserved F or W. D genes are given only for firm matches. The listing skips clone size in some rows; elsewhere it reads once, few, many or a size class.

abundance | j_gene | v_gene | d_gene | CDR3nt | CDR3aa
. | TRBJ1-5 | TRBV7-2 | . | TGTGCCAGCAGCTTAGCTGGGGGCAGGACCCAGCATTTT | CASSLAGGRTQHF
. | TRBJ2-5 | TRBV28 | TRBD1 | TGTGCCAGCAGTCCTATCTTTGACAGGGGGCGTCGAGAGACCCAGTACTTC | CASSPIFDRGRRETQYF
. | TRBJ2-3 | TRBV4-1 | . | TGCGCCAGCAGCCAAGAGCTAGCGAGTCTTGCGCATACGCAGTATTTT | CASSQELASLAHTQYF
. | TRBJ2-5 | TRBV9 | TRBD2 | TGTGCCAGCAGCGCCGGGGATACACTCGGGACTAGTTCCCTGGAGACCCAGTACTTC | CASSAGDTLGTSSLETQYF
. | TRBJ1-4 | TRBV18 | TRBD1 | TGTGCCAGCTCACCACTGGGGACAGGGGATAATGAAAAACTGTTTTTT | CASSPLGTGDNEKLFF
many | TRBJ1-5 | TRBV5-5 | . | TGTGCCAGCAGCTTTAGCGCGGGGAATCAGCCCCAGCATTTT | CASSFSAGNQPQHF
many | TRBJ2-1 | TRBV7-8 | TRBD1 | TGTGCCAGCAGCGAGGGACAGGGAGGAGGCAATGAGCAGTTCTTC | CASSEGQGGGNEQFF
. | TRBJ2-5 | TRBV27 | . | TGTGCCAGCAGTTTAGATGGGGCGGGGAGGACGACACCTCAAGAGACCCAGTACTTC | CASSLDGAGRTTPQETQYF
. | TRBJ2-3 | TRBV4-3 | . | TGCGCCAGCAGCCAAGAGTTCTCGGGGCTAAACACAGATACGCAGTATTTT | CASSQEFSGLNTDTQYF
few | TRBJ1-1 | TRBV20-1 | . | TGCAGTGCTAGCGGGAGGAACACTGAAGCTTTCTTT | CSASGRNTEAFF
few | TRBJ2-7 | TRBV12-3/TRBV12-4 | . | TGTGCCAGCACCCAGACAGGAAACGAGCAGTACTTC | CASTQTGNEQYF
. | TRBJ2-5 | TRBV5-1 | . | TGCGCCAGCAACCGGAACCAAGAGACCCAGTACTTC | CASNRNQETQYF
many | TRBJ1-1 | TRBV5-1 | . | TGCGCCAGCAGCAATCAGGACATGAACACTGAAGCTTTCTTT | CASSNQDMNTEAFF
once | TRBJ1-2 | TRBV18 | TRBD1 | TGTGCCAGCTCACCCGACAGGGACTTTGGCTACACCTTC | CASSPDRDFGYTF
few | TRBJ2-1 | TRBV20-1 | TRBD2 | TGCAGTGCTAGTAGCGGGAGGGCCCGCAATGAGCAGTTCTTC | CSASSGRARNEQFF
few | TRBJ2-5 | TRBV6-5 | TRBD2 | TGTGCCAGCAGTTACTCGGGGGGGGGAGAAGAGACCCAGTACTTC | CASSYSGGGEETQYF
few | TRBJ2-1 | TRBV5-5 | TRBD2 | TGTGCCAGCAGCTTGGCGGCTAGCGGGATGGTTCCTGAGCAGTTCTTC | CASSLAASGMVPEQFF
few | TRBJ2-7 | TRBV6-6 | . | TGTGCCAGCAGTTACGATCCGAAGGACGAGCAGTACTTC | CASSYDPKDEQYF
few | TRBJ2-3 | TRBV10-1 | . | TGCGCCAGCAGTGAGGTTGCAGGGCGAGGGACAGATACGCAGTATTTT | CASSEVAGRGTDTQYF
. | TRBJ2-1 | TRBV4-2 | . | TGTGCCAGCAGCCACTCCGGGGCGGGAAGGGGCAATGAGCAGTTCTTC | CASSHSGAGRGNEQFF
few | TRBJ2-1 | TRBV15 | . | TGTGCCACCAGCCGAACCCCCCGGGACTACAATGAGCAGTTCTTC | CATSRTPRDYNEQFF
many | TRBJ2-1 | TRBV5-1 | . | TGCGCCAGCAGCCTCTCGCGGGGCGGCTACAATGAGCAGTTCTTC | CASSLSRGGYNEQFF
few | TRBJ2-7 | TRBV6-1 | TRBD1 | TGTGCCAGCAGCCCAAGGGGACAGGGCTCCTACGAGCAGTACTTC | CASSPRGQGSYEQYF
few | TRBJ1-5 | TRBV4-3 | . | TGCGCCAGCAGCCAAGAGTGGGGGATTGGCAATCAGCCCCAGCATTTT | CASSQEWGIGNQPQHF
. | TRBJ1-4 | TRBV12-3/TRBV12-4 | . | TGTGCCAGCAGTTTTTCTAGGGCTAATGAAAAACTGTTTTTT | CASSFSRANEKLFF
many | TRBJ1-4 | TRBV12-3/TRBV12-4 | . | TGTGCCAGCAGTTTGGGCGGCAGGGTATCCGAAAAACTGTTTTTT | CASSLGGRVSEKLFF
few | TRBJ1-2 | TRBV7-2 | . | TGTGCCAGCAGCTCTAGGGGGTCAGCCGTATGGTATGGCTACACCTTC | CASSSRGSAVWYGYTF
. | TRBJ2-5 | TRBV18 | . | TGCTGCAGCTGTAGTCAGGCTCCAGGCTTTCAAGAGACCCAGTACTTC | CCSCSQAPGFQETQYF
. | TRBJ1-5 | TRBV6-2/TRBV6-3 | . | TGTGCCAGCAGACGACAATATAGCAATCAGCCCCAGCATTTT | CASRRQYSNQPQHF
few | TRBJ2-1 | TRBV7-7 | TRBD2 | TGTGCCAGCAGCTTAAGCGGGAGTAGGAATGAGCAGTTCTTC | CASSLSGSRNEQFF
. | TRBJ2-3 | TRBV29-1 | . | TGCAGCGTTGTCAGAGATACGCAGTATTTT | CSVVRDTQYF
few | TRBJ1-4 | TRBV27 | . | TGTGCCAGCAGTTTACTGGGAGGTGAAAAACTGTTTTTT | CASSLLGGEKLFF
few | TRBJ1-2 | TRBV12-3/TRBV12-4 | . | TGTGCCAGCAGTTCGAACGGACCTATTTATCCGGCCACCTTC | CASSSNGPIYPATF
few | TRBJ1-5 | TRBV10-3 | . | TGTGCCATCAGTGAGCGGGGGGCTAGCAATCAGCCCCAGCATTTT | CAISERGASNQPQHF
. | TRBJ1-4 | TRBV7-8 | TRBD1 | TGTGCCAGCAGCCCGTCCCCGACAGGGAACAATGAAAAACTGTTTTTT | CASSPSPTGNNEKLFF
. | TRBJ2-1 | TRBV25-1 | . | TGTGCCAGCAGTGAATATGGAGGGGAGCAGTTCTTC | CASSEYGGEQFF
. | TRBJ2-7 | TRBV12-3/TRBV12-4 | . | TGTGCCAGCAGTTACCTGGACCCCAGGGACGAGCAGTACTTC | CASSYLDPRDEQYF
. | TRBJ2-7 | TRBV28 | . | TGTGCCAGCAGTTTGTTAGCGGAAAGCCGCTACGAGCAGTACTTC | CASSLLAESRYEQYF
. | TRBJ1-4 | TRBV12-3/TRBV12-4 | TRBD1 | TGTGCCAGCAGTGCGACCCCGGGACAGGGGGTTGAAAAACTGTTTTTT | CASSATPGQGVEKLFF
many | TRBJ2-1 | TRBV6-2/TRBV6-3 | TRBD1 | TGTGCCAGCGGGCGACAGGGGGTAGAGCAGTTCTTC | CASGRQGVEQFF
many | TRBJ1-5 | TRBV5-6 | . | TGTGCCAGCAGCCAAACGGCTCATAGCAATCAGCCCCAGCATTTT | CASSQTAHSNQPQHF
few | TRBJ1-2 | TRBV20-1 | TRBD1 | TGCAGTGCTAGAGATTTTCACACAGGGGTATACTATGGCTACACCTTC | CSARDFHTGVYYGYTF
. | TRBJ1-3 | TRBV7-2 | . | TGTGCCAGCAGCTTAGCGGGGGGCACCATATATTTT | CASSLAGGTIYF
. | TRBJ2-3 | TRBV4-2 | . | TGTGCCAGCAGCCAAGTCGGGCGGGGCAGCACAGATACGCAGTATTTT | CASSQVGRGSTDTQYF
many | TRBJ1-2 | TRBV29-1 | . | TGCAGCGTTCGGGGGCAAGGTGACTATGGCTACACCTTC | CSVRGQGDYGYTF
. | TRBJ1-1 | TRBV12-3/TRBV12-4 | . | TGTGCCAGCAGTTTAACTCAAACTGAAGCTTTCTTT | CASSLTQTEAFF
few | TRBJ2-1 | TRBV5-1 | TRBD2 | TGCGCCAGCAGCTTGGCTGCAGCGGGAGATTCCTACAATGAGCAGTTCTTC | CASSLAAAGDSYNEQFF
. | TRBJ2-7 | TRBV5-1 | TRBD1 | TGCGCCAGCAGCGAATCTGCGGGACAGGGGACCTACGAGCAGTACTTC | CASSESAGQGTYEQYF
. | TRBJ1-5 | TRBV7-2 | TRBD1 | TGTGCCAGCAGCTCCCGACAGGGCAGACAGCCCCAGCATTTT | CASSSRQGRQPQHF
few | TRBJ1-2 | TRBV20-1 | . | TGCAGTGCTCGGCGAGGGGTTGTGGATGGCTACACCTTC | CSARRGVVDGYTF
. | TRBJ2-3 | TRBV5-4 | TRBD2 | TGTGCCAGCAGCTTCATGGGACTAGCGGGGGGGAGCACAGATACGCAGTATTTT | CASSFMGLAGGSTDTQYF
. | TRBJ1-2 | TRBV5-1 | TRBD1 | TGCGCCAGCAGCTTTCGGACAGGGACAAACTATGGCTACACCTTC | CASSFRTGTNYGYTF
many | TRBJ2-7 | TRBV25-1 | . | TGTGCCAGCAGTGGGGCAAGCTCCTACGAGCAGTACTTC | CASSGASSYEQYF
few | TRBJ1-5 | TRBV7-8 | . | TGTGCCAGCAGCTTAGGGAGACTTGGGCGGGTGCGCAATCAGCCCCAGCATTTT | CASSLGRLGRVRNQPQHF
. | TRBJ2-5 | TRBV7-8 | . | TGTGCCAGCAGTCAGGGGCCCACGAAAGAGACCCAGTACTTC | CASSQGPTKETQYF
few | TRBJ2-3 | TRBV15 | . | TGTGCCACCAGCAGAGCGGACAGCAGCACAGATACGCAGTATTTT | CATSRADSSTDTQYF
. | TRBJ2-4 | TRBV2 | . | TGTGCCAGCACCCACACCAACGCTATACTCTTCCTAGCCAAAAACATTCAGTACTTC | CASTHTNAILFLAKNIQYF